These T cell receptor beta chains were read from a single sample in a study of blood T cell repertoires in COVID-19. The repertoire was sequenced with immunoSEQ multiplex PCR; TCRdb's copy has only in-frame clones and lacks some. This table holds approximately 84,000 clones, about 73% found once. Material: peripheral blood. The source is a man in his fifties with active or convalescent COVID-19. Both conserved end residues are part of each CDR3. The D gene is left open where the match is weak. For some rows the clone size is stated as once, few or many, or as a class when expanded; others skip it.

V gene,J gene,D gene,clone size,CDR3 DNA,CDR3 protein
TRBV4-2,TRBJ1-1,TRBD1,.,TGTGCCAGCAGCCAAGACGCAAAGGGGGCGAACACTGAAGCTTTCTTT,CASSQDAKGANTEAFF
TRBV10-3,TRBJ2-3,TRBD1,.,TGTGCCACAGCGGCGGGACAGGGTTCAGATACGCAGTATTTT,CATAAGQGSDTQYF
TRBV21-1,TRBJ2-1,.,.,TGTGCCAGCAGCGGGGGGGCCTTGAGCTCCTACAATGAGCAGTTCTTC,CASSGGALSSYNEQFF
TRBV19,TRBJ1-2,TRBD1,.,TGTGCCAGTAGTGACAGGGGGCGCGAGGATGGCTACACCTTC,CASSDRGREDGYTF
TRBV6-2/TRBV6-3,TRBJ2-5,.,.,TGTGCCAGCAGTTACGGCGGGGACGATGAGACCCAGTACTTC,CASSYGGDDETQYF
TRBV7-2,TRBJ2-5,TRBD2,.,TGTGCCAGCAGCAAAGCGGCGGCTAGCGGGTTCCAAGAGACCCAGTACTTC,CASSKAAASGFQETQYF
TRBV18,TRBJ1-6,.,few,TGTGCCAGCTCACCGGGGCCAACCTTAGATTCACCCCTCCACTTT,CASSPGPTLDSPLHF
TRBV4-2,TRBJ2-6,.,.,TGTGCCAGCAGCCCTCTTATTGGGGCCAACGTCCTGACTTTC,CASSPLIGANVLTF
TRBV7-3,TRBJ1-1,TRBD1,few,TGTGCCAGCAGCGAAAGACAGGGGAACACTGAAGCTTTCTTT,CASSERQGNTEAFF
TRBV5-1,TRBJ2-5,.,few,TGCGCCAGCAGCTTGGATGAGGATGAGACCCAGTACTTC,CASSLDEDETQYF
TRBV5-4,TRBJ1-2,TRBD1,.,TGTGCCAGCAGCTCTCGGGACAGAGCTAACTATGGCTACACCTTC,CASSSRDRANYGYTF
TRBV9,TRBJ1-5,.,.,TGTGCCAGCAGCGTAGGCCAGGGGAGCAATCAGCCCCAGCATTTT,CASSVGQGSNQPQHF
TRBV7-6,TRBJ1-6,TRBD1,.,TGTGCCAGCAGCAGGGGACAGTATAATTCACCCCTCCACTTT,CASSRGQYNSPLHF
TRBV5-1,TRBJ1-3,.,.,TGCGCCAGCAGCCCACAGGGAGTGGGAAACACCATATATTTT,CASSPQGVGNTIYF
TRBV3-1/TRBV3-2,TRBJ1-2,.,.,TGTGCCAGCAGCCAAGATGGCCGCTACACCTTC,CASSQDGRYTF
TRBV7-2,TRBJ2-7,.,.,TGTGCCAGCAGCTTAGGTCGGAGGGTCCCCGAGCAGTACTTC,CASSLGRRVPEQYF
TRBV4-3,TRBJ2-3,.,once,TGCGCCAGCAGCCAAATACAGGGCTTCCGCACAGATACGCAGTATTTT,CASSQIQGFRTDTQYF
TRBV6-5,TRBJ2-7,.,.,TGTGCCAGCAGGTCGACGGGGGTAACCGAGCAGTACTTC,CASRSTGVTEQYF
TRBV30,TRBJ1-3,TRBD1,.,TGTGCCTTAAAACAGGGGGCTGGGAACACCATATATTTT,CALKQGAGNTIYF
TRBV9,TRBJ2-7,TRBD2,.,TGTGCCAGCAGCGTAGCCCCCGGGAGGACTTACGAGCAGTACTTC,CASSVAPGRTYEQYF
TRBV5-1,TRBJ1-4,.,.,TGCGCCAGCAGGGGTCAGGGTGAAAAACTGTTTTTT,CASRGQGEKLFF
TRBV2,TRBJ1-5,.,few,TGTGCCAGCAGTTCGACAGTTACCGATAGCAATCAGCCCCAGCATTTT,CASSSTVTDSNQPQHF
TRBV5-1,TRBJ1-6,.,few,TGCGCCAGCAGCTTGGCCCAGGGCGATAATTCACCCCTCCACTTT,CASSLAQGDNSPLHF
TRBV6-5,TRBJ1-5,TRBD1,.,TGTGCCAGCAGTCCCGGGACAGGGGGCAATCAGCCCCAGCATTTT,CASSPGTGGNQPQHF
TRBV5-1,TRBJ2-5,TRBD1,.,TGCGCCAGCAAGGACAGGCAAGAGACCCAGTACTTC,CASKDRQETQYF
TRBV19,TRBJ2-2,TRBD1,.,TGTGCCAGTAGTACCCCATCCGGGACAGGAAACACCGGGGAGCTGTTTTTT,CASSTPSGTGNTGELFF
TRBV7-2,TRBJ1-1,.,.,TGTGCCAGCAGCTACCCGGGGTGGGGTAACCCTGAAGCTTTCTTT,CASSYPGWGNPEAFF
TRBV29-1,TRBJ1-1,TRBD1,few,TGCAGCGTAATCGACAGGGGAACTGAAGCTTTCTTT,CSVIDRGTEAFF
TRBV7-2,TRBJ2-3,.,few,TGTGCCAGCAGCCTTCGACAGAAGGGCACAGATACGCAGTATTTT,CASSLRQKGTDTQYF
TRBV12-3/TRBV12-4,TRBJ2-5,.,.,TGTGCCAGCAGCCAAGGAGTAGAAGAGACCCAGTACTTC,CASSQGVEETQYF
TRBV6-5,TRBJ1-2,.,few,TGTGCCAGCAGTTACGCGAGGGAGGGCTATGGCTACACCTTC,CASSYAREGYGYTF
TRBV3-1/TRBV3-2,TRBJ2-3,TRBD2,.,TGTGCCAGCAGGCCCGTGGGGGGGTCCACGCAGTATTTT,CASRPVGGSTQYF
TRBV6-5,TRBJ1-5,.,.,TGTGCCAGCAGTAACCGACAGATAAATCAGCCCCAGCATTTT,CASSNRQINQPQHF
TRBV5-1,TRBJ2-5,TRBD2,.,TGCGCCAGCAGCTTGCCAGCGGGGGCCCAAGAGACCCAGTACTTC,CASSLPAGAQETQYF
TRBV7-9,TRBJ1-3,.,.,TGTGCCAGCAGCCCCTGGGGGGGAACTGGAAACACCATATATTTT,CASSPWGGTGNTIYF
TRBV29-1,TRBJ1-1,TRBD1,.,TGCAGCGTGCTCCTCACAGGGGACACTGAAGCTTTCTTT,CSVLLTGDTEAFF
TRBV9,TRBJ2-3,TRBD2,.,TGTGCCAGCAGCGACCAACTAGCGGGGGGGCCGCGGACAGATACGCAGTATTTT,CASSDQLAGGPRTDTQYF
TRBV5-1,TRBJ1-5,TRBD1,.,TGCGCCAGCAGCCCTGGACAGGGTAGCTATCAGCCCCAGCATTTT,CASSPGQGSYQPQHF
TRBV5-1,TRBJ2-7,TRBD1,.,TGCGCCAGCAGCGCCGGGACAGGGCCCTACGAGCAGTACTTC,CASSAGTGPYEQYF
TRBV5-1,TRBJ2-7,.,.,TGCGCCAGCAGCTTGTTCGGCAACAGGTTTTCGAGCTCCTACGAGCAGTACTTC,CASSLFGNRFSSSYEQYF
TRBV19,TRBJ2-6,TRBD1,.,TGTGCCAGTAGCAACCATCGGGGGACAGGGTCCTCTGGGGCCAACGTCCTGACTTTC,CASSNHRGTGSSGANVLTF
TRBV27,TRBJ1-5,TRBD1,.,TGTGCCAGCAGTCCCCTTGAGGGGGCGGGGGGGGCTCAGCCCCAGCATTTT,CASSPLEGAGGAQPQHF
TRBV4-3,TRBJ1-2,.,.,TGCGCCAGCAGCCTCGGCGGGGGGGGCACTAACTATGGCTACACCTTC,CASSLGGGGTNYGYTF
TRBV5-5,TRBJ2-1,.,.,TGTGCCAGCAGCTTGTCGGGGATCTCCTACAATGAGCAGTTCTTC,CASSLSGISYNEQFF
TRBV7-9,TRBJ2-1,.,few,TGTGCCAGCCGAATGGGGGGACTCTCCAATGAGCAGTTCTTC,CASRMGGLSNEQFF
TRBV27,TRBJ1-1,TRBD1,.,TGTGCCAGCAGAAACTCAGGGACAGGATCCACTGAAGCTTTCTTT,CASRNSGTGSTEAFF
TRBV7-2,TRBJ2-5,TRBD2,.,TGTGCCAGCACCTCCGCGGGACTAGCTGGAGAGACCCAGTACTTC,CASTSAGLAGETQYF
TRBV7-6,TRBJ1-4,.,.,TGTGCCAGCAGCACCACCTCGGGTGAAAAACTGTTTTTT,CASSTTSGEKLFF
TRBV5-6,TRBJ1-1,TRBD1,.,TGTGCCAGCAGCTCCCGACAGGGAGGGAACACTGAAGCTTTCTTT,CASSSRQGGNTEAFF
TRBV6-5,TRBJ1-2,.,once,TGTGCCAGCAGTTACTCGAGGCAGGGAGGCTACACCTTC,CASSYSRQGGYTF
TRBV7-8,TRBJ1-4,TRBD1,.,TGTGCCAGCAGCTATGGGACAGGGGGCATGGTAGCTAATGAAAAACTGTTTTTT,CASSYGTGGMVANEKLFF
TRBV29-1,TRBJ2-1,TRBD2,.,TGCAGCGTTGATGGACTAGCGGGGCCCAGCTCCTACAATGAGCAGTTCTTC,CSVDGLAGPSSYNEQFF
TRBV5-4,TRBJ1-1,TRBD1,.,TGTGCCAGCAGCTTCGGACAGGGACCCAACACTGAAGCTTTCTTT,CASSFGQGPNTEAFF